This entry describes one T cell receptor (beta chain). CDR1 is MGHDK, CDR2 SYGVNS, per germline. CDR3 length: 13 amino acids. The V segment lost 1 base and the J segment 8 bases; nucleotides outside the gene matches: 4. This sample is part of a study of control samples from healthy donors and cancer patients. The repertoire was sequenced with immunoSEQ multiplex PCR; TCRdb's copy has only in-frame clones and lacks some. The table records 100,000 to 150,000 clones, 92% of them present only once. The specimen sequenced was blood. The rearrangement links TRBV25-1 to TRBJ1-2; 7 positions match TRBD1. This clonotype was sampled from a young man in good health. The CDR3 protein is CASSESTGFGYTF. CDR3 DNA: TGTGCCAGCAGTGAATCGACAGGGTTCGGCTACACCTTC.